This T cell receptor beta chain is from a study of T cells in Graves' hyperthyroidism and ophthalmopathy. Study-wide context: Peripheral blood draws took place at initial diagnosis, ahead of any treatment.

In patients aged 18 to 65, hyperthyroidism was newly diagnosed, with duration under 2 months. The source material, RNA transcripts, was used to amplify TCR beta CDR3 regions. First-round RT-PCR of the TCR CDR3 relied on the HTBI primer set. TCRdb re-called the multiplex PCR reads with MiXCR, one entry per CDR3 protein. The sample carries roughly 300,000 distinct CDR3 sequences, about 25% recorded once. This CDR3 spans 11 amino acids. V dropped 11 bases and J dropped 6 bases, with 13 bases sitting between them. Germline assignment: CDR1 ENHRY and CDR2 SYGVKD. This clonotype occurred a few times. The chain combines TRBV10-3 with TRBJ1-2; D gene uncertain. The sequence derives from a man aged 35 to 55 with Graves' hyperthyroidism that later progressed to Graves' ophthalmopathy. The sequenced sample was blood. CDR3 sequence (DNA): TGTGCCGTCGGTGGGAACGATGGCTACACCTTC. Translated, it gives CAVGGNDGYTF.